The sequence of this T cell receptor beta chain was determined in a study of blood T cell repertoires in COVID-19. About the research overall: Nucleic acid was either cDNA or gDNA, and it came from T cells, B-cell-depleted T cells, or PBMCs.

Clones were sequenced by immunoSEQ multiplex PCR, and TCRdb holds only the in-frame ones, with some missing. The sample holds over 200,000 clones, around 80% seen once. The sequence was obtained from a man older than 75 with acute or convalescent COVID-19. Sequencing was done on a sample of peripheral blood.

The CDR3 is CASSFSGPGETQYF. CDR3 nucleotide sequence: TGCGCCAGCAGCTTCTCCGGCCCCGGGGAGACCCAGTACTTC. This chain connects TRBV5-1 to TRBJ2-5; D ambiguous. This CDR3 has 14 residues. Germline V gene sequence: CDR1 SGHRS, CDR2 YFSETQ. The V end was cut by 2 bases, the J end by 5 bases, with 13 bases between. The full variable domain, rest sourced from reference TRBV5-1 and TRBJ2-5, is KAGVTQTPRYLIKTRGQQVTLSCSPISGHRSVSWYQQTPGQGLQFLFEYFSETQRNKGNFPGRFSGRQFSNSRSEMNVSTLELGDSALYLCASSFSGPGETQYFGPGTRLLVL.